This TCR beta chain originates from a study of cytomegalovirus exposure and HLA in healthy donors. Study results and caveats: It was 160 or so TCR beta chains that were listed as cytomegalovirus-associated.

On this clone: Its antigen is not identified.

Using immunoSEQ multiplex PCR, the repertoire was profiled, and TCRdb retains in-frame clones only, with some absent. The repertoire has about 110,000 clones, roughly 88% of them found once; the top ten carry more than 2.5%. CDR1 MNHEY and CDR2 SMNVEV come from the germline V gene (reference sequence). The J segment lost 1 base and the V segment lost 6 bases, leaving 11 bases of the junction unmatched. CDR3 length: 16 amino acids. This rearrangement joins TRBV27 to TRBJ2-5, with 7 nucleotides matching TRBD2. The origin of this receptor is a woman aged 18-29 years in good health and CMV-seronegative. The sequencing sample was made of PBMCs. The CDR3 coding sequence is TGTGCCAGCAGAGAGCGGGGCCCGATTGGCCAAGAGACCCAGTACTTC. Protein sequence: CASRERGPIGQETQYF.